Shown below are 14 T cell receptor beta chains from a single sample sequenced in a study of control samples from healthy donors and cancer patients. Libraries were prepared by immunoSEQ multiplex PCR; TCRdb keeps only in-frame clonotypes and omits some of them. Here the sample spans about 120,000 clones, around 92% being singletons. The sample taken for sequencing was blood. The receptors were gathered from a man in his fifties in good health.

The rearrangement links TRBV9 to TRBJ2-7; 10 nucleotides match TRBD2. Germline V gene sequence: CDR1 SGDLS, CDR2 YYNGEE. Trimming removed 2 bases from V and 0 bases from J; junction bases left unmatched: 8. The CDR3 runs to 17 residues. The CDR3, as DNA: TGTGCCAGCAGCGTCCCGCCTAGCGGGGGCCTCTCCTACGAGCAGTACTTC. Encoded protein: CASSVPPSGGLSYEQYF.

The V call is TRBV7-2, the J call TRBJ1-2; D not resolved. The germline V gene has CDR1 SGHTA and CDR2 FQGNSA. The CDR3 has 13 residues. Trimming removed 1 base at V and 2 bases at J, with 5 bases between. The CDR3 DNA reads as TGTGCCAGCAGCTTAGGACCGAACTATGGCTACACCTTC. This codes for CASSLGPNYGYTF.

CDR3 protein: CSVTSEGGSTDTQYF. The CDR3 DNA sequence: TGCAGCGTTACCTCTGAGGGGGGGAGCACAGATACGCAGTATTTT. The chain uses TRBV29-1 and TRBJ2-3, with D perhaps TRBD2 (7 bases). The CDR3 has 15 amino acids. Trimming removed 5 bases at V and 0 bases at J, with 15 bases between. Looked up from germline, CDR1 is SQVTM and CDR2 is ANQGSEA.

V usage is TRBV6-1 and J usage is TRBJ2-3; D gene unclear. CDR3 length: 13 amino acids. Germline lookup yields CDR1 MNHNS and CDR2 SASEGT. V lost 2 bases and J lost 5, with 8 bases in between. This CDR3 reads CASSETEGDTQYF. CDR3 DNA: TGTGCCAGCAGTGAAACAGAAGGAGATACGCAGTATTTT.

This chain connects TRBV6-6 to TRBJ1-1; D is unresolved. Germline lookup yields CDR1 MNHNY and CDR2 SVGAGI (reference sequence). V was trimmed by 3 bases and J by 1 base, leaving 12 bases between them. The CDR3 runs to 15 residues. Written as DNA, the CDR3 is TGTGCCAGCAGTTATTGGATTAACGGGAACACTGAAGCTTTCTTT. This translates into CASSYWINGNTEAFF.

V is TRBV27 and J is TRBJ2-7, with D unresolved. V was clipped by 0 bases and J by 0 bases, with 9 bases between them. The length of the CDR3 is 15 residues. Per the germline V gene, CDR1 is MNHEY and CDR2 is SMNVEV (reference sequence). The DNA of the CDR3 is TGTGCCAGCAGTTTATCGGGGTCGCACTCCTACGAGCAGTACTTC. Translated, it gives CASSLSGSHSYEQYF.

This CDR3 is CASSVIGKGYNQPQHF. The CDR3 DNA is TGTGCCAGTAGTGTTATAGGGAAGGGGTACAATCAGCCCCAGCATTTT. This chain connects TRBV19 to TRBJ1-5; tentative D call: TRBD1 (5 bases). Trimming pared 5 bases from V and 3 bases from J, leaving 17 bases between. CDR3 size: 16 residues. Germline V CDR1 and CDR2: LNHDA, SQIVND (reference sequence).

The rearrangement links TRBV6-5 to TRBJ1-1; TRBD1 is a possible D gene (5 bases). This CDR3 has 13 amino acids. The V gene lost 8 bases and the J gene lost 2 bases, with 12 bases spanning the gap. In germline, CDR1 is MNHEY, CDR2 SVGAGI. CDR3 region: CASPGQGNTEAFF. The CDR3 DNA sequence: TGTGCCAGCCCTGGGCAGGGTAACACTGAAGCTTTCTTT.

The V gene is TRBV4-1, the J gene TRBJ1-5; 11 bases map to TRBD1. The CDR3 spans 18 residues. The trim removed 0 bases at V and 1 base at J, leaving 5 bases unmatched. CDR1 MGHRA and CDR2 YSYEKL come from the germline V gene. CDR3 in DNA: TGCGCCAGCAGCCAAGAGGGACAGGGGGTTCTAAGCAATCAGCCCCAGCATTTT. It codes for CASSQEGQGVLSNQPQHF.

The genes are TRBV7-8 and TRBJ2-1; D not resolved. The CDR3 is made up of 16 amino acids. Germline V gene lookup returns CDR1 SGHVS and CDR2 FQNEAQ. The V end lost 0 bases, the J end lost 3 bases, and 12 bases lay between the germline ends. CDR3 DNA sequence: TGTGCCAGCAGCTTAGCCGCAACCAAGGTCTACAATGAGCAGTTCTTC. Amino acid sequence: CASSLAATKVYNEQFF. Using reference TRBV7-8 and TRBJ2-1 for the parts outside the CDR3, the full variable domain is GAGVSQSPRYKVAKRGQDVALRCDPISGHVSLFWYQQALGQGPEFLTYFQNEAQLDKSGLPSDRFFAERPEGSVSTLKIQRTQQEDSAVYLCASSLAATKVYNEQFFGPGTRLTVL.

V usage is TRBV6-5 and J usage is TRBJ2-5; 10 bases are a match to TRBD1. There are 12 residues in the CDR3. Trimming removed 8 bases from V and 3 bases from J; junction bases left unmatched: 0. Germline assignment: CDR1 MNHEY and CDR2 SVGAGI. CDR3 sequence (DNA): TGTGCCAGCGGGACAGGGGAAGAGACCCAGTACTTC. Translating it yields CASGTGEETQYF.

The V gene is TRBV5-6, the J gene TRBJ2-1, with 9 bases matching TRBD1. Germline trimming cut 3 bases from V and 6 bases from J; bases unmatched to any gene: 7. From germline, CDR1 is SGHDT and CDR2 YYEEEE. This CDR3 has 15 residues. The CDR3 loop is CASSSGQGSPNEQFF. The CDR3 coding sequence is TGTGCCAGCAGCTCTGGACAGGGGTCCCCCAATGAGCAGTTCTTC.

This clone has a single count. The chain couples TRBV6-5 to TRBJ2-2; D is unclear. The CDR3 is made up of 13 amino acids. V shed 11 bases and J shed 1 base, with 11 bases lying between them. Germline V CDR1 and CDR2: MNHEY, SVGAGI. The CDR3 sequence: CAYRALNTGELFF. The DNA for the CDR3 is TGTGCCTACCGGGCCCTGAACACCGGGGAGCTGTTTTTT.

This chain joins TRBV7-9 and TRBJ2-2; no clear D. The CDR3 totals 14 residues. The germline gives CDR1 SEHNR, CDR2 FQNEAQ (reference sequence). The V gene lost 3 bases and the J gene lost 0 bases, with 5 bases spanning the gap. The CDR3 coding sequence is TGTGCCAGCAGCTTCATTCCGAACACCGGGGAGCTGTTTTTT. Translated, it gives CASSFIPNTGELFF.